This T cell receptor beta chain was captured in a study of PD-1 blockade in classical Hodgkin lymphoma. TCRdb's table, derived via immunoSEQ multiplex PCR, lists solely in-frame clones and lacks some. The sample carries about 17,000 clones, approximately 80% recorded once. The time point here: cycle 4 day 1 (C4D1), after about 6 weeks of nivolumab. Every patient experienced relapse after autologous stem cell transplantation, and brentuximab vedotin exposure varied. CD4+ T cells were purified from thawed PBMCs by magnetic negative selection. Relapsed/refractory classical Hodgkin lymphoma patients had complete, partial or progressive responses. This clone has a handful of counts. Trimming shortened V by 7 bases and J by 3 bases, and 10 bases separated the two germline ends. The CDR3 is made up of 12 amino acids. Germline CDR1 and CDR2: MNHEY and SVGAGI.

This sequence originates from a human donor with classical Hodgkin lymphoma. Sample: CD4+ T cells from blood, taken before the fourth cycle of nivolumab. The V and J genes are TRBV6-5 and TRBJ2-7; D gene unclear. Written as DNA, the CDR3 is TGTGCCAGCACTGACGGATACTACGAGCAGTACTTC. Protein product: CASTDGYYEQYF.